Sequencing of this T cell receptor beta chain was carried out in a study of CD8+ T cells in alopecia areata. Study overall: Severity in treated patients was scored by percentage of scalp area affected.

Regarding treatment: oral pan-JAK inhibitor, 5-10 mg twice daily. About this clone itself: Its antigen is not known.

cDNA reverse transcribed from extracted RNA served as the sequencing template. This table comes from immunoSEQ multiplex PCR, and its TCRdb copy is limited to in-frame clones, with some not included. This table has roughly 120,000 clones, less than 70% appearing once. With V trimmed by 4 bases and J by 2 bases, 6 bases remained unmatched. Germline values: CDR1 LGHNA, CDR2 YSLEER. The CDR3 runs to 15 residues. Study-wide results and limits: Scalp samples also yield sequences of resident alphabeta T cells from normal skin. Elevated clonality characterized lesional scalp relative to normal scalp, particularly in alopecia totalis/universalis.

The chain combines TRBV4-3 with TRBJ2-7, with 9 positions matching TRBD1. The source of this sequence is a human donor with alopecia areata. The sequenced sample was CD4+ T cells sorted from blood, obtained at week 24, from a patient treated with tofacitinib. CDR3 amino acids: CASSPRDRATYEQYF. The CDR3 DNA is TGCGCCAGCAGCCCCCGGGACAGGGCCACCTACGAGCAGTACTTC.